This T cell receptor (beta chain) was recovered during a study of CD8+CD57+ T cells in acquired aplastic anemia. Across the study: DNA per sorted CD4+ or CD8+ sample ranged roughly 0.19 to 27.4 ug, averaging 3.2 ug. Reads per healthy sample averaged about 10 million (CD4+) and 11 million to 14 million (CD8+).

The CDR3 has 15 residues. Germline CDR1 and CDR2: LNHDA and SQIVND (reference sequence). The ends were cut back, 3 bases at V and 0 bases at J, with 12 bases in the middle. This clonotype was found a few times. Genomic DNA constituted the template upon which TCR beta VDJ and CDR3 profiling was performed. MiXCR, run by TCRdb on the reads, gives a single entry per CDR3 protein. The sample lists 100,000 to 130,000 distinct CDR3 sequences; less than 65% were seen once. Material for sequencing was sorted CD4+, CD8+, or CD8+CD57+ T cells (not recorded which) from PBMCs. The chain recombines TRBV19 with TRBJ2-7; weak D call: TRBD2 (5 bases). The receptor was derived from a human donor in good health, serving as a control. The CDR3 bases are TGTGCCAGTAGTATGGGTTACGGGGTCTCCTACGAGCAGTACTTC. Amino acid sequence: CASSMGYGVSYEQYF.